Detailed here is one T cell receptor (beta chain). Its antigen remains unidentified. This may stem from a read error, because a much larger clone lies one nucleotide away. These data come from a study of blood T cells in healthy people across ages. General study findings and limits: Both naive CD4+ cell counts and diversity were greater in long-lived donors than in aged donors.

For the second PCR, which ran for roughly 6 to 12 cycles, a sample-barcoded 5' primer and a J-beta primer mix were used. A template-switch adaptor containing 12 random nucleotides labeled each cDNA molecule. TCRdb re-analysed the 5' RACE reads in MiXCR, keeping a single row per CDR3 protein. The repertoire holds about 1.7 million distinct CDR3 sequences, about 28% seen once, with roughly 8% in the top ten. Total RNA extraction produced at least 5.5 micrograms (per sample) for the study. V lost 4 bases and J lost 2; bases outside the gene matches: 6. The CDR3 contains 15 residues. CDR1 is MGHRA and CDR2 is YSYEKL in the germline V gene.

Sequences were obtained from blood. This receptor was identified in a woman in her thirties in good health. The chain links TRBV4-1 to TRBJ2-7; 9 bases map to TRBD1. In nucleotides, the CDR3 is TGCGCCAGCAGCCCCTGGACAGGGGTCCCCTACGAGCAGTACTTC. This gives the protein CASSPWTGVPYEQYF.